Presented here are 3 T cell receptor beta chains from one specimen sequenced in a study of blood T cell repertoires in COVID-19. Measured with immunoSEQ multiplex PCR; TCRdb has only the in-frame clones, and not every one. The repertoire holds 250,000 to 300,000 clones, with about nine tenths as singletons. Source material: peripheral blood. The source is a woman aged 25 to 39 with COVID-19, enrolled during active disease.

The CDR3: CAWSLREGPGETQYF. CDR3 in DNA: TGTGCCTGGAGTTTGCGGGAGGGCCCTGGGGAGACCCAGTACTTC. The chain recombines TRBV30 with TRBJ2-5; 9 nucleotides line up with TRBD2. The CDR3 extends over 15 amino acids. The germline V gene has CDR1 GTSNPN and CDR2 SVGIG (reference sequence). V shed 2 bases and J 5 bases; nucleotides not matched to a gene: 9. The full variable domain, its missing parts supplied by reference TRBV30 and TRBJ2-5, is SQTIHQWPATLVQPVGSPLSLECTVEGTSNPNLYWYRQAAGRGLQLLFYSVGIGQISSEVPQNLSASRPQDRQFILSSKKLLLSDSGFYLCAWSLREGPGETQYFGPGTRLLVL.

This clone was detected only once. The CDR3 reads CATSDQTGQITGELFF. The CDR3 DNA sequence: TGTGCCACCAGTGACCAAACGGGACAAATAACCGGGGAGCTGTTTTTT. V and J are TRBV24-1 and TRBJ2-2; D is possibly TRBD1 (6 bases). The germline gives CDR1 KGHDR, CDR2 SFDVKD. The CDR3 consists of 16 residues. V was shortened by 4 bases and J by 5 bases, with 16 bases between the two germline ends.

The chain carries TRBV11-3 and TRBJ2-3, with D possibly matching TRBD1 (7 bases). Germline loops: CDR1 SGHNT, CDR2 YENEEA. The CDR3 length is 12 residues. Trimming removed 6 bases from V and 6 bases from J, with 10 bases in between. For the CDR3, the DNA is TGTGCCAGCAGTGCAGGGGGGGATACGCAGTATTTT. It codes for CASSAGGDTQYF.